The rows below give T cell receptor beta chains drawn from one sample of a study of CXCR3-negative and CXCR3-positive naive CD8 T cells. TCRdb re-called the 5' RACE reads and gives one entry per CDR3 protein, without DNA. The sample features approximately 100,000 distinct CDR3 sequences, with roughly 0.35% in its top ten. The sample comprised naive CXCR3+ CD8+ T cells from blood. These receptors were collected from a human donor in good health. Some clones in this sample may be carry-over from other donors' samples. The CDR3 runs from the conserved cysteine through the conserved F or W.

J	V	CDR3
TRBJ1-1	TRBV20-1	CSAGLGSTEAFF
TRBJ2-7	TRBV20-1	CSAPYWTVNLHEQYF
TRBJ2-2	TRBV9	CASGSLGQNTGELFF
TRBJ2-1	TRBV4-1	CASSQAWGGQNEQFF
TRBJ2-5	TRBV5-1	CASSHGRGSQETQYF
TRBJ2-1	TRBV19	CASSMTTGRYNEQFF
TRBJ2-1	TRBV4-3	CASSQDPGQGAFEQFF
TRBJ2-2	TRBV7-2	CASSFDRPNTGELFF
TRBJ2-1	TRBV7-9	CASSITGTRSGEQFF
TRBJ2-1	TRBV5-1	CASSSGGYNEQFF
TRBJ1-5	TRBV4-1	CASSHPTVDHSNQPQHF
TRBJ2-7	TRBV29-1	CSVDGLAGTYEQYF
TRBJ2-3	TRBV19	CASTEGGTTQYF
TRBJ2-7	TRBV4-1	CASSQGTNNFEQYF
TRBJ1-1	TRBV9	CASSVQANSEAFF
TRBJ1-1	TRBV27	CASTPYIGLYSAGYTEAFF
TRBJ2-7	TRBV7-9	CASSLAPGSYEQYF
TRBJ1-2	TRBV28	CASSITVTYGYTF
TRBJ2-1	TRBV12-3/TRBV12-4	CASSSTKGTLVQDEQFF
TRBJ2-7	TRBV3-1	CASSQDLGAYEQYF
TRBJ2-2	TRBV27	CASSSGQGRDTGELFF
TRBJ2-7	TRBV5-1	CASSLNSGDSYEQYF
TRBJ1-5	TRBV6-6	CASSVGPQPQHF
TRBJ2-1	TRBV28	CASSLSTEGNEQFF
TRBJ1-4	TRBV7-9	CASSSVAGYPTNEKLFF
TRBJ2-1	TRBV7-9	CASSPIQATSVYF
TRBJ1-2	TRBV28	CASSLASSYGYTF
TRBJ2-1	TRBV7-8	CASSLRAGGSYNEQFF
TRBJ2-7	TRBV2	CASGQDGGFYEQYF
TRBJ2-3	TRBV7-2	CASSPFTSGMWTQYF
TRBJ2-7	TRBV28	CASSLFGGGTGESYEQYF
TRBJ2-7	TRBV13	CASSSRGGRVSYEQYF
TRBJ1-1	TRBV28	CASRFPGGVNTEAFF
TRBJ2-5	TRBV7-9	CASSRDWGQETQYF
TRBJ2-1	TRBV11-2	CASSRGTDSYNEQFF
TRBJ2-2	TRBV6-2/TRBV6-3	CASSKAGGPNTGELFF
TRBJ2-7	TRBV9	CASSPGGISYEQYF
TRBJ2-7	TRBV7-6	CASSLRLVSYEQYF
TRBJ2-5	TRBV4-2	CASRGGQGRETQYF
TRBJ2-7	TRBV28	CASRNRGENEQYF
TRBJ1-2	TRBV20-1	CSARDRGYTAYGYTF
TRBJ2-1	TRBV12-3/TRBV12-4	CASSPLAGENNEQFF
TRBJ2-7	TRBV10-3	CAISGASTYEQYF
TRBJ2-1	TRBV5-5	CASSDYPINNEQFF
TRBJ2-5	TRBV2	CASSPPVVSETQYF